This entry lists 3 T cell receptor beta chains sequenced from one sample in a study of blood T cell repertoires in COVID-19. Here immunoSEQ multiplex PCR was the method, and the copy in TCRdb shows in-frame clones only, minus some. Here the sample spans some 200,000 clones, roughly 90% being singletons. Sequences were obtained from PBMCs or T cells enriched from blood (not recorded which). The source is a woman aged 25 to 39 who had recovered from COVID-19.

The chain combines TRBV25-1 with TRBJ1-2, with 7 positions matching TRBD1. Losses at the gene ends were 4 bases for V and 0 bases for J; bases not matched to a gene: 5. Germline CDR1 is MGHDK and CDR2 is SYGVNS. The CDR3 extends over 15 amino acids. CDR3 amino acids: CASSATGTANYGYTF. CDR3 in DNA: TGTGCCAGCAGTGCTACCGGGACAGCTAACTATGGCTACACCTTC.

The rearrangement joins TRBV11-3 to TRBJ2-4, with D possibly TRBD1 on 5 matching bases. The CDR3 runs 13 residues. Germline V gives CDR1 SGHNT, CDR2 YENEEA. V lost 3 bases to trimming and J lost 8 bases, with 11 bases between them. The CDR3 sequence: CASSFNRFDIQYF. DNA of the CDR3: TGTGCCAGCAGCTTTAACAGGTTTGACATTCAGTACTTC.

This chain uses TRBV11-3 with TRBJ1-3; 7 bases agree with TRBD1. V shed 5 bases, J shed 2 bases, and the junction held 3 bases outside the gene matches. This CDR3 is 14 amino acids long. The germline V gene encodes CDR1 SGHNT and CDR2 YENEEA. The CDR3 region is CASSPDRAGNTIYF. For the CDR3, the DNA is TGTGCCAGCAGCCCCGACAGGGCTGGAAACACCATATATTTT.